The clone carrying this TCR beta chain occurred once. This sample is drawn from a study of shared clonotypes between healthy human individuals. Germline V gives CDR1 MNHEY, CDR2 SVGAGI. This CDR3 has 13 residues. The method was immunoSEQ multiplex PCR; TCRdb's version includes in-frame clones alone and lacks a portion of them. The profile covers 550,000 to 850,000 clones, with around 77% appearing a single time and around 1.7% taken by the ten largest. Sequenced material: memory CD4+ T cells sorted from blood. Subset reported: CD45RA-negative fraction. The rearrangement joins TRBV6-5 to TRBJ2-1, with a tentative D call TRBD2 (5 bases). The receptor was isolated from a woman in her thirties in good health. The CDR3 reads CACGFSGNNEQFF. The CDR3 bases are TGTGCGTGCGGGTTTTCGGGAAACAATGAGCAGTTCTTC.